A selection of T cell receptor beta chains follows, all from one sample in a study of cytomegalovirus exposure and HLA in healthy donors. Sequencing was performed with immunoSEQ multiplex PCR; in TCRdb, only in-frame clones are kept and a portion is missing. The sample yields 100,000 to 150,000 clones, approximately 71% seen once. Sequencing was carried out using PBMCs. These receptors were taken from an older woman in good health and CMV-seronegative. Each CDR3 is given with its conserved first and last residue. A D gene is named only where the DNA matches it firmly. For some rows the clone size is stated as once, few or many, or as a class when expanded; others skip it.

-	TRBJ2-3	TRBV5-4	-	TGTGCCAGCAATAGGAGGACCGGCCCAGATACGCAGTATTTT	CASNRRTGPDTQYF
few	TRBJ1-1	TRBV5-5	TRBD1	TGTGCCAGCAGCTTGACCTTAGGACAGGGCCTTCTCGAAGCTTTCTTT	CASSLTLGQGLLEAFF
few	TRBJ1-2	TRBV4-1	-	TGCGCCAGCAGTCCAAGCGGGGGCGGAGGAATTGAGGACTACTATGGCTACACCTTC	CASSPSGGGGIEDYYGYTF
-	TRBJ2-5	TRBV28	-	TGTGCCAGCAACAAGGCTGGGGGCGCGCGGGAGACCCAGTACTTC	CASNKAGGARETQYF
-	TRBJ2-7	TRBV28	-	TGTGCCAGCACCAACAGACAGGTGCCCGAGCAGTACTTC	CASTNRQVPEQYF
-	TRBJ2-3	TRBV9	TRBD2	TGTGCCAGCAGCGCAACCGGGACTAGCGGGGGAGCTAGCACAGATACGCAGTATTTT	CASSATGTSGGASTDTQYF
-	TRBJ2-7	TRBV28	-	TGTGCCAGCAGTTCTCGATTATCCTACTACGAGCAGTACTTC	CASSSRLSYYEQYF
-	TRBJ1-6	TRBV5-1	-	TGCGCCAGCAGCTTGGACGGGAGCTCCTATAATTCACCCCTCCACTTT	CASSLDGSSYNSPLHF
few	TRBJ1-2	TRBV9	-	TGTGCCAGCAGCGATGCAGGGTGGGCAGTCCGAGGCTACACCTTC	CASSDAGWAVRGYTF
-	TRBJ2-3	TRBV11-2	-	TGTGCCAGCAGCCTCCCATACAGGCGACATAATAGCACAGATACGCAGTATTTT	CASSLPYRRHNSTDTQYF
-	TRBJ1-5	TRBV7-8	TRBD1	TGTGCCAGCAGCTACATACAAGGGGGCAGACAGCCCCAGCATTTT	CASSYIQGGRQPQHF
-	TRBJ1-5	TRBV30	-	TGTGCCTGGAGTAGGGGGGGCTATCAGCCCCAGCATTTT	CAWSRGGYQPQHF